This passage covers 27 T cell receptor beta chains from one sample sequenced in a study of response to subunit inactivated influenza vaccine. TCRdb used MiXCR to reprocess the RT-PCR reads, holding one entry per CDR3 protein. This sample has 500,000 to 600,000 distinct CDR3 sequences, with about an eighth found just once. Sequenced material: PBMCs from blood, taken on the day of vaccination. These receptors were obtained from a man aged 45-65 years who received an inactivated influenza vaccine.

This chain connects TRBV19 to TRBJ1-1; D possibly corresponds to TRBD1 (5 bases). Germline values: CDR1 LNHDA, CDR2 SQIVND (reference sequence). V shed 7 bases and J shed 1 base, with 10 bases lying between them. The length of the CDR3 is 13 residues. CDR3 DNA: TGTGCCAGTATCAGACAGAAGAACACTGAAGCTTTCTTT. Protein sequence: CASIRQKNTEAFF.

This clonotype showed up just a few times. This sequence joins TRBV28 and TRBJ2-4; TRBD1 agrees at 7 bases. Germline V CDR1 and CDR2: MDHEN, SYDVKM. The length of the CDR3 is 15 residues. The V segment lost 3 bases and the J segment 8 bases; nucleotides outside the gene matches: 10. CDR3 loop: CASSFEDRRVDIQYF. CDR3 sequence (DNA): TGTGCCAGCAGTTTTGAGGACAGGAGAGTAGACATTCAGTACTTC.

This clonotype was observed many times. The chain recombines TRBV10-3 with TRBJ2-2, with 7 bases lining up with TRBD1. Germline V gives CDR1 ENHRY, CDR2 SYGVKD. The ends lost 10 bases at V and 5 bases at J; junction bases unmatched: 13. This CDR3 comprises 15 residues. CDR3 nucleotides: TGTGCCACCGTACAAACCACAGGGGAAACCGGGGAGCTGTTTTTT. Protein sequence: CATVQTTGETGELFF.

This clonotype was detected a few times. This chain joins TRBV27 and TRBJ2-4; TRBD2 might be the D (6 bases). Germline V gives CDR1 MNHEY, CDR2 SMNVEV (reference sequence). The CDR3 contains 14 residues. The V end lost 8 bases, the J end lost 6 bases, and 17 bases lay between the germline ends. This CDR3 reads CASSPGVKGNIQYF. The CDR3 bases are TGTGCCAGCTCGCCGGGGGTGAAGGGAAACATTCAGTACTTC.

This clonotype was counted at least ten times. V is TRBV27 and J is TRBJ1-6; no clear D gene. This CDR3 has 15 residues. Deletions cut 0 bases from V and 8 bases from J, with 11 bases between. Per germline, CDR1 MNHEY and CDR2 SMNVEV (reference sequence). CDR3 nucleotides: TGTGCCAGCAGTTTATCGGCGGGTTCCGATTCACCCCTCCACTTT. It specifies CASSLSAGSDSPLHF.

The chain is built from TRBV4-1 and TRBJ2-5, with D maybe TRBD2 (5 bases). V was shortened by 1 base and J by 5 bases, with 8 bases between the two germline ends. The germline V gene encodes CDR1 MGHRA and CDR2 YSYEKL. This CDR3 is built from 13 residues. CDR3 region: CASSQGPGETQYF. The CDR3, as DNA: TGCGCCAGCAGCCAAGGACCGGGGGAGACCCAGTACTTC.

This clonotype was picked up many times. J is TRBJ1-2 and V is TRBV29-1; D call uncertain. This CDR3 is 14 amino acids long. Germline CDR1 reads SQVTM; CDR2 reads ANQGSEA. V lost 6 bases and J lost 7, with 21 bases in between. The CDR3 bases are TGCAGCGTCCTGGGATCGGGCCACAGCCGTGGCTACACCTTC. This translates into CSVLGSGHSRGYTF.

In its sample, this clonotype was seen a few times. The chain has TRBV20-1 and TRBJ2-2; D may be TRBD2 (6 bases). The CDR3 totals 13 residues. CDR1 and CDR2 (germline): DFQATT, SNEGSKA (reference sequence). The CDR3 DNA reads TGCAGCCGCGGGAATATAATCACCGGGGAGCTGTTTTTT. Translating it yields CSRGNIITGELFF.

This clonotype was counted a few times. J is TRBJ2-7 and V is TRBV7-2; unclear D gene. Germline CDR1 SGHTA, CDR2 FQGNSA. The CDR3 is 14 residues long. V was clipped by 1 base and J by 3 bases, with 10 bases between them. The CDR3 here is CASSLVPPVYEQYF. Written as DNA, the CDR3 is TGTGCCAGCAGCTTAGTTCCGCCAGTCTACGAGCAGTACTTC.

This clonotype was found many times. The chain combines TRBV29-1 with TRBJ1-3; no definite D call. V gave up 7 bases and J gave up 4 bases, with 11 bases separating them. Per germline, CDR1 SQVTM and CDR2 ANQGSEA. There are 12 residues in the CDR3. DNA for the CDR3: TGCAGCGGAAGAGTTGGGGGAAACACCATATATTTT. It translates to CSGRVGGNTIYF.

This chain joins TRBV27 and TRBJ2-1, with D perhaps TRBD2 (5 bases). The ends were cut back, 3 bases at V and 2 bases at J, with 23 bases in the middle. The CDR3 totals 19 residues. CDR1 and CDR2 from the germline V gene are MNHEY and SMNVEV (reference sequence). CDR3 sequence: CASSFFRALARSAYNEQFF. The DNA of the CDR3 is TGTGCCAGCAGTTTTTTTCGGGCCCTAGCCCGGAGCGCCTACAATGAGCAGTTCTTC.

This CDR3 reads CASSHTGMDEKLFF. The CDR3 DNA reads as TGCGCCAGCAGCCATACAGGGATGGACGAAAAACTGTTTTTT. The V call is TRBV5-1, the J call TRBJ1-4; tentative D call: TRBD1 (6 bases). Germline V gene data show CDR1 as SGHRS and CDR2 as YFSETQ. CDR3 length: 14 amino acids. Deletions cut 4 bases from V and 8 bases from J, with 15 bases between.

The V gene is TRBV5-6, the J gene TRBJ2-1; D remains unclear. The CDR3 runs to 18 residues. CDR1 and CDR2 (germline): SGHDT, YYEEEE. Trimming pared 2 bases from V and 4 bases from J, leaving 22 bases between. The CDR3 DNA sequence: TGTGCCAGCAGCTTTAGGCTAGTAGGGCCGCTACCGTACAATGAGCAGTTCTTC. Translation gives CASSFRLVGPLPYNEQFF.

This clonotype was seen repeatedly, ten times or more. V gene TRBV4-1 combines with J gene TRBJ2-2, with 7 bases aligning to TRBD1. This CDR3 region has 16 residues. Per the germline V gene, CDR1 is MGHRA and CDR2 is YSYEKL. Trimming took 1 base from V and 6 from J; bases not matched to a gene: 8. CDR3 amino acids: CASSQADRSPPGELFF. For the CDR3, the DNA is TGCGCCAGCAGCCAAGCGGACAGGAGCCCCCCCGGGGAGCTGTTTTTT.

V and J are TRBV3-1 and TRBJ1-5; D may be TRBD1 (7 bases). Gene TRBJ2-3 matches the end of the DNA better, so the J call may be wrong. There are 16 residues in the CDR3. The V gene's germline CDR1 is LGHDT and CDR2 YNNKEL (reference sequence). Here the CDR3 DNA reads TGTGCCAGCAGCCAGACAGGGAGGAACGGCAATCAGCCCCAGTATTTT. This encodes CASSQTGRNGNQPQYF.

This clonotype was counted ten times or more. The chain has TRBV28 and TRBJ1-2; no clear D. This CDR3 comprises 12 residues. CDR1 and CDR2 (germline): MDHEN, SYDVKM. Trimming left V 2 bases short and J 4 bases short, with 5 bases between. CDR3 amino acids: CASSLGSYGYTF. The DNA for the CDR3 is TGTGCCAGCAGTTTAGGCAGCTATGGCTACACCTTC.

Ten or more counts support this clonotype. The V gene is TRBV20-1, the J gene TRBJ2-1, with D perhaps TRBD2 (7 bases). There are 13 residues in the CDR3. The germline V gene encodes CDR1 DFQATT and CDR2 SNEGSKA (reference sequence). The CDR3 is CGGGGGSYNEQFF. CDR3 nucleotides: TGCGGGGGGGGAGGGGGCTCCTACAATGAGCAGTTCTTC.

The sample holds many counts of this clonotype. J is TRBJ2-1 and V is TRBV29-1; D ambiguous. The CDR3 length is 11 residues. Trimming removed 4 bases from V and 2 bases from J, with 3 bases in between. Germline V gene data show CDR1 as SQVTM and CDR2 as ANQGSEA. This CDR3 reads CSVGAYNEQFF. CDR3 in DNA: TGCAGCGTTGGGGCCTACAATGAGCAGTTCTTC.

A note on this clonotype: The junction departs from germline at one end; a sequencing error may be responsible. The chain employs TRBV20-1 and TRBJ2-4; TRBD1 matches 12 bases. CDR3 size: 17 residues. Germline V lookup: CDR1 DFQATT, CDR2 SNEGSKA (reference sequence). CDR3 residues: CCAPGTGGSVDKNIQYF. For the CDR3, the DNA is TGCTGTGCTCCCGGGACAGGGGGCTCGGTGGACAAAAACATTCAGTACTTC.

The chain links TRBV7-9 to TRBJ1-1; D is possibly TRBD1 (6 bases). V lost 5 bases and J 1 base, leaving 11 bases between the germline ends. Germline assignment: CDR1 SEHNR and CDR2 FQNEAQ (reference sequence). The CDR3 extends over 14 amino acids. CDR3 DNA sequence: TGTGCCAGCAGCCCAGGGGTTCCGAACACTGAAGCTTTCTTT. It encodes CASSPGVPNTEAFF.

In DNA form, the CDR3 reads TGTGCCAGCAGCCCACGGGGGACTAGAGGGAACACCGGGGAGCTGTTTTTT. Translating gives CASSPRGTRGNTGELFF. The rearrangement uses TRBV6-2 or TRBV6-3 and TRBJ2-2; 8 nucleotides agree with TRBD2. Looked up from germline, CDR1 is MNHEY and CDR2 is SVGEGT. This CDR3 is 17 amino acids long. V was clipped by 6 bases and J by 1 base; unmatched bases: 10.

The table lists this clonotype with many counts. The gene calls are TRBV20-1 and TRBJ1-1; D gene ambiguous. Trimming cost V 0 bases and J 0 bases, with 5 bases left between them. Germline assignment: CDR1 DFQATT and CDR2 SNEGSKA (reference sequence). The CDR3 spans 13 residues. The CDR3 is CSARDPLNTEAFF. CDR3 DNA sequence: TGCAGTGCTAGAGACCCTTTGAACACTGAAGCTTTCTTT.

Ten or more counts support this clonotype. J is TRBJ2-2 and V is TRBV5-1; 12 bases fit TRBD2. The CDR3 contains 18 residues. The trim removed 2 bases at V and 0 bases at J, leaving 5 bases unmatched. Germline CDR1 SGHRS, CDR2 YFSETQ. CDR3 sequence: CASSFRTSGRPNTGELFF. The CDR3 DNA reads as TGCGCCAGCAGCTTTCGCACTAGCGGGAGGCCGAACACCGGGGAGCTGTTTTTT.

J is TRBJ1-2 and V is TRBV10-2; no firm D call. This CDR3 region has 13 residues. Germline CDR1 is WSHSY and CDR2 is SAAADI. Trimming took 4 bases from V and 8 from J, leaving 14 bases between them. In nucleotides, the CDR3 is TGCGCCAGCAGTGTGCCAGGCCCTCAGGGCTACACCTTC. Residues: CASSVPGPQGYTF.

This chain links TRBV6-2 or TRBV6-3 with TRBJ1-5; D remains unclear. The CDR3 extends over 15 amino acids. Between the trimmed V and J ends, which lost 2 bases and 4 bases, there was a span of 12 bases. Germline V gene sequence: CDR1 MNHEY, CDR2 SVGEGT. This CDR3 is CASSYIPAANQPQHF. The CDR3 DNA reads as TGTGCCAGCAGTTACATCCCGGCAGCAAATCAGCCCCAGCATTTT.

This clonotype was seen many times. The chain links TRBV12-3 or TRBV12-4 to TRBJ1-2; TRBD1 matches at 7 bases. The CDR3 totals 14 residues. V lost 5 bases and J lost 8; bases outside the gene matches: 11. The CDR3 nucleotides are TGTGCCAGCAGTCGCGGGACAGCCTCAAAGGGCTACACCTTC. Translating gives CASSRGTASKGYTF.

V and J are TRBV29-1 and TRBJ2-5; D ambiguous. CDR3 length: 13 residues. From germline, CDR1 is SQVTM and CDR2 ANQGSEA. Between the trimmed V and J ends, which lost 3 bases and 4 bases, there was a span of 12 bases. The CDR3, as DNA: TGCAGCGTTGAGGCAAGCCGACGAGAGACCCAGTACTTC. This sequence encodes CSVEASRRETQYF.